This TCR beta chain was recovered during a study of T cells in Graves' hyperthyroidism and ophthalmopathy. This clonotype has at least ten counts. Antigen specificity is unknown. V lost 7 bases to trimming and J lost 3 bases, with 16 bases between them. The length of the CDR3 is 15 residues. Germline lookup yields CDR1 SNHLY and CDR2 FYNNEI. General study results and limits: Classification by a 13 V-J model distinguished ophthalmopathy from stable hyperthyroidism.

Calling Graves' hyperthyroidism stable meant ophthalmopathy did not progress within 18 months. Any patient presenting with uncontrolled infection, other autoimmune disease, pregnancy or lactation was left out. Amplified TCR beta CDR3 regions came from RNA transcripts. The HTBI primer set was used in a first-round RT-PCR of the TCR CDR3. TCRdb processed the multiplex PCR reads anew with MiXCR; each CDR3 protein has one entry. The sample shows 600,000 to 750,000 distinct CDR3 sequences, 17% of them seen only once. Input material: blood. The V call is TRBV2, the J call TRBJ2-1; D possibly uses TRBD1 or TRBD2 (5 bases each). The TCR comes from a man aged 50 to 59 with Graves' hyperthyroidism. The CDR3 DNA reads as TGTGCCAGCATTTTCCGGGACGGGGTCTACAATGAGCAGTTCTTC. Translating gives CASIFRDGVYNEQFF.